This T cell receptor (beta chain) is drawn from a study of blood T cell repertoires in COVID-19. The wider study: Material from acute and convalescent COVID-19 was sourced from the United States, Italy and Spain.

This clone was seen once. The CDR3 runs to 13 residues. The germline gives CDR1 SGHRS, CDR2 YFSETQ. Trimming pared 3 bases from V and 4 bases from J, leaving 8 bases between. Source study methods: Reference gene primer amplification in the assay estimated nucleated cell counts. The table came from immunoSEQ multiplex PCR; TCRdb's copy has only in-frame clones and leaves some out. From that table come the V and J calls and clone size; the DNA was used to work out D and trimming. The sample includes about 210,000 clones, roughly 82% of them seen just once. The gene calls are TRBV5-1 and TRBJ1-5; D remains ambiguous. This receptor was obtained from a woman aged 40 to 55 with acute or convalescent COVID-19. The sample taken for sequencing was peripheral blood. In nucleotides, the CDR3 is TGCGCCAGCAGCTCGGACTTTAATCAGCCCCAGCATTTT. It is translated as CASSSDFNQPQHF.